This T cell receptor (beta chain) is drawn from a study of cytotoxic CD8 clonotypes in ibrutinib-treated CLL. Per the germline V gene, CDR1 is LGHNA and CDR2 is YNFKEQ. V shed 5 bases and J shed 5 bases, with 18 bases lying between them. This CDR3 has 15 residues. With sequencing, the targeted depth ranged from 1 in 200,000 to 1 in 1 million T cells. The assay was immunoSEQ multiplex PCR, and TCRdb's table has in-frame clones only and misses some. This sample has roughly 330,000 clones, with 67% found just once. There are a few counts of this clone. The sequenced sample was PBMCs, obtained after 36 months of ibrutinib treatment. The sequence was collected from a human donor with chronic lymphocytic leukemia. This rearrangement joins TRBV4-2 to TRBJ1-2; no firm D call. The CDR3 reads CASSEPLLTHYGYTF. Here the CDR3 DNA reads TGTGCCAGCAGCGAACCCCTACTGACGCATTATGGCTACACCTTC.